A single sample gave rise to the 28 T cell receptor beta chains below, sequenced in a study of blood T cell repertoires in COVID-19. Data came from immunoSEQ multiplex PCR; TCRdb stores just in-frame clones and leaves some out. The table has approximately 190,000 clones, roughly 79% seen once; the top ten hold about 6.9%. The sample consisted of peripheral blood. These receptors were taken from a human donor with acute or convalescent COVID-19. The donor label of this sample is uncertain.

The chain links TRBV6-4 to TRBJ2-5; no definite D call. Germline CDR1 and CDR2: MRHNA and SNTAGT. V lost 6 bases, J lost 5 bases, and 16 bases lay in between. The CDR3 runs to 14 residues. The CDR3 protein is CASRSAIKEETQYF. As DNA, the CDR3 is TGTGCCAGCAGAAGTGCCATAAAGGAGGAGACCCAGTACTTC.

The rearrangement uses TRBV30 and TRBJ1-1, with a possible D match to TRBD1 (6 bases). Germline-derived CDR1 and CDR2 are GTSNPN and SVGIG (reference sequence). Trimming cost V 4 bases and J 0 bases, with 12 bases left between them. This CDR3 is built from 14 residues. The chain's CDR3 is CAWNSGGLNTEAFF. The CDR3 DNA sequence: TGTGCCTGGAATTCGGGGGGGCTGAACACTGAAGCTTTCTTT.

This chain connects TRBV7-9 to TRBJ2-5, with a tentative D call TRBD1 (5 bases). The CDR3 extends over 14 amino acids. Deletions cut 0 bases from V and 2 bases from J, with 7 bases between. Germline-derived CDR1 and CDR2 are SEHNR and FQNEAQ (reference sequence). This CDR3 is CASSLAGPQETQYF. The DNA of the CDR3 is TGTGCCAGCAGCTTAGCGGGGCCTCAAGAGACCCAGTACTTC. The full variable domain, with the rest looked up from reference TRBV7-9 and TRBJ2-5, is DTGVSQNPRHKITKRGQNVTFRCDPISEHNRLYWYRQTLGQGPEFLTYFQNEAQLEKSRLLSDRFSAERPKGSFSTLEIQRTEQGDSAMYLCASSLAGPQETQYFGPGTRLLVL.

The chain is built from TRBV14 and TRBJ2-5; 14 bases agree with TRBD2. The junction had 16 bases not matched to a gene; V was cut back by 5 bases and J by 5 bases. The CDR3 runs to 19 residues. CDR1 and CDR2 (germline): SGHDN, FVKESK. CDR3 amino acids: CASSYLPGLAGAHDETQYF. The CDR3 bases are TGTGCCAGCAGCTACCTTCCGGGACTAGCGGGAGCGCATGACGAGACCCAGTACTTC.

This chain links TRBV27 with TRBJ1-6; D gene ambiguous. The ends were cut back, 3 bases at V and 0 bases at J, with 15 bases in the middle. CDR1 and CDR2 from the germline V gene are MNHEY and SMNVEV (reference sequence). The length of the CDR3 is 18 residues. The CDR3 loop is CASSFRVPRGSYNSPLHF. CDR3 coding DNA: TGTGCCAGCAGTTTCCGGGTCCCACGGGGCTCCTATAATTCACCCCTCCACTTT.

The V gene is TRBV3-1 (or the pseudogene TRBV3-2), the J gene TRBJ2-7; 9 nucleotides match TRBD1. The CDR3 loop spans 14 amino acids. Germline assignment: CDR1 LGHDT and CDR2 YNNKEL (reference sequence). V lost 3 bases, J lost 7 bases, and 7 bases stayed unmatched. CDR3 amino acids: CASSQIQGAKEQYF. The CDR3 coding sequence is TGTGCCAGCAGCCAGATACAGGGGGCGAAAGAGCAGTACTTC.

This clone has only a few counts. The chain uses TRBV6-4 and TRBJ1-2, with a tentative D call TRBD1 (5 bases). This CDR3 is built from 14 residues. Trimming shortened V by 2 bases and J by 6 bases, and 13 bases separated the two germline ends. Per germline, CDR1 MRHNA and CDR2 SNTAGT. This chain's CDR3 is CASSDGARGDGYTF. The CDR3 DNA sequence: TGTGCCAGCAGTGACGGGGCGCGGGGGGATGGCTACACCTTC.

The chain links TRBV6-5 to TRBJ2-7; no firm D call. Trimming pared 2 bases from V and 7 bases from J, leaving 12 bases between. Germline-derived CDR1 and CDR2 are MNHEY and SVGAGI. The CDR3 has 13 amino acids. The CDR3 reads CASSYDGETEQYF. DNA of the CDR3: TGTGCCAGCAGTTACGACGGAGAAACAGAGCAGTACTTC.

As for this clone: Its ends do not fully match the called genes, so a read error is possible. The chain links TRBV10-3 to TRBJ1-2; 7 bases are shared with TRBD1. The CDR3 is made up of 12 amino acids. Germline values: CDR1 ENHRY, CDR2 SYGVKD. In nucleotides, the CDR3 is TGTGCCATCAGTGAGTTCAGGACAGGCCTGTACTTC. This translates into CAISEFRTGLYF.

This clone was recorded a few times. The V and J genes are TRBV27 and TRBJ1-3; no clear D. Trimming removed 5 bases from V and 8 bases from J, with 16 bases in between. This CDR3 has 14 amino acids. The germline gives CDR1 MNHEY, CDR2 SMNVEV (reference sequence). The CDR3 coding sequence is TGTGCCAGCAGTGAGACAAGTCGGTGGGACACCATATATTTT. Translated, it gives CASSETSRWDTIYF.

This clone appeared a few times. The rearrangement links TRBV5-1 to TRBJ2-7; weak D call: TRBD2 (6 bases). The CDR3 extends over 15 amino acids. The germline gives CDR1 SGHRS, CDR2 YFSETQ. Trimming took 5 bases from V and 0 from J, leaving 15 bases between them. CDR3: CASRPRDSFSYEQYF. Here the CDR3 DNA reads TGCGCCAGCAGACCCCGGGACTCCTTCTCCTACGAGCAGTACTTC.

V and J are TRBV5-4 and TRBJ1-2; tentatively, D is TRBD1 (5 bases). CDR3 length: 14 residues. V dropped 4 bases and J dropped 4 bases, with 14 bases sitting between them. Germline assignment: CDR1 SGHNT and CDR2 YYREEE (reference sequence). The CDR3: CASSQDTGAYGYTF. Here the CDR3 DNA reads TGTGCCAGCAGCCAGGACACGGGTGCCTATGGCTACACCTTC.

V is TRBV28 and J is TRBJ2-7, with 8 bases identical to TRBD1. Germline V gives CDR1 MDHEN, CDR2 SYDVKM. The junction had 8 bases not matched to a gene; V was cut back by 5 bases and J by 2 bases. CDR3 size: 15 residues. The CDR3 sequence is CASSSPGQGPYEQYF. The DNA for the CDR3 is TGTGCCAGCAGTAGCCCCGGACAGGGCCCCTACGAGCAGTACTTC.

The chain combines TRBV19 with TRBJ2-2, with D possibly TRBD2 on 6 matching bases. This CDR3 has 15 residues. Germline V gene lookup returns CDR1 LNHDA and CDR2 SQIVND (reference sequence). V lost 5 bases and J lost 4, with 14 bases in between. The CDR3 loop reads CASSPPGVSTGELFF. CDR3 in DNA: TGTGCCAGTAGTCCCCCGGGGGTTAGCACCGGGGAGCTGTTTTTT.

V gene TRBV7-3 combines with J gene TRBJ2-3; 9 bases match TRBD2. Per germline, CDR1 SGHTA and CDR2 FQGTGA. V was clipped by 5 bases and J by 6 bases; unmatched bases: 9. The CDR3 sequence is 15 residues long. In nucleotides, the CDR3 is TGTGCCAGCAGCCCTAAACTAGCGGGCTGGGATACGCAGTATTTT. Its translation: CASSPKLAGWDTQYF.

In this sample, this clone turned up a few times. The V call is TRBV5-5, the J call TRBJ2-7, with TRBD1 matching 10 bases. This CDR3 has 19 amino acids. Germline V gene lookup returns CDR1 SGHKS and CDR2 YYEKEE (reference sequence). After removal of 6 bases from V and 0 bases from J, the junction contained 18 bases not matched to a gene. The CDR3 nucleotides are TGTGCCAGCACCTTCGGGGCGGACAGGGGGAGCATTAGCTCCTACGAGCAGTACTTC. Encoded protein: CASTFGADRGSISSYEQYF. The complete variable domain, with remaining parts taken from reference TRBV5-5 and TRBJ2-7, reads DAGVTQSPTHLIKTRGQQVTLRCSPISGHKSVSWYQQVLGQGPQFIFQYYEKEERGRGNFPDRFSARQFPNYSSELNVNALLLGDSALYLCASTFGADRGSISSYEQYFGPGTRLTVT.

The CDR3 sequence is CASQSGGLSIYNEQFF. The CDR3 region has the DNA TGTGCCAGCCAGTCCGGCGGGCTGTCCATTTACAATGAGCAGTTCTTC. The V gene is TRBV5-4, the J gene TRBJ2-1; D is possibly TRBD2 (5 bases). Trimming shortened V by 7 bases and J by 4 bases, and 21 bases separated the two germline ends. CDR3 length: 16 residues. Germline V gene lookup returns CDR1 SGHNT and CDR2 YYREEE (reference sequence).

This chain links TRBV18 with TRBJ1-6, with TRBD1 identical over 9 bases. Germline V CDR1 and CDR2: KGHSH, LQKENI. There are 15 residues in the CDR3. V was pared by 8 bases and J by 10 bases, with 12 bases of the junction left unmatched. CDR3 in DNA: TGTGCCAGCCGCGAGACAGGGGGACTTGGGTCACCCCTCCACTTT. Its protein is CASRETGGLGSPLHF.

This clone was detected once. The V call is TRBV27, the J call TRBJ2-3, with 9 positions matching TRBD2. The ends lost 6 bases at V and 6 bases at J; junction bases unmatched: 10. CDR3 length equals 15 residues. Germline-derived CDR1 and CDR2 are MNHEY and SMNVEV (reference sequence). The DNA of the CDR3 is TGTGCCAGCAGCTCCCTGGGAGCGGGAGGCGATACGCAGTATTTT. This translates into CASSSLGAGGDTQYF.

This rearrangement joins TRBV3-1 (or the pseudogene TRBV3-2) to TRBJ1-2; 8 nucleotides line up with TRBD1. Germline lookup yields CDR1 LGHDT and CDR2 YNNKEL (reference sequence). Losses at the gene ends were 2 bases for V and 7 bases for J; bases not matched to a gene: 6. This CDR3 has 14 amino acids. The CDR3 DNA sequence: TGTGCCAGCAGCCAAACTAAGACAGGGGCTGGCTACACCTTC. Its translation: CASSQTKTGAGYTF.

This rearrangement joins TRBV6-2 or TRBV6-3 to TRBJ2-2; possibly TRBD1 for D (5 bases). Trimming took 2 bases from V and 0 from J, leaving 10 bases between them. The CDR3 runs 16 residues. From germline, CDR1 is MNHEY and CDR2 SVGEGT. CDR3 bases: TGTGCCAGCAGTTACACAGGCTACTCGAACACCGGGGAGCTGTTTTTT. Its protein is CASSYTGYSNTGELFF.

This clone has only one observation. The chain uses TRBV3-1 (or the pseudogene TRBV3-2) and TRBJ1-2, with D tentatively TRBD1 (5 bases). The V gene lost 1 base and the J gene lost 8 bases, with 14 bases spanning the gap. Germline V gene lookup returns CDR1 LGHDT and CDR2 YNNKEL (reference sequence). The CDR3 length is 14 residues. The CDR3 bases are TGTGCCAGCAGCCAAGTTGGGGGGGGACGAGGCTACACCTTC. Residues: CASSQVGGGRGYTF.

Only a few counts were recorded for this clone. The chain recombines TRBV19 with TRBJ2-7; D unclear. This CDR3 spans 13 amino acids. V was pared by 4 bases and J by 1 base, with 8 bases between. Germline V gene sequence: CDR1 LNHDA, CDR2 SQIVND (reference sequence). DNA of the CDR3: TGTGCCAGTAGTAGGTCTAGATCCTACGAGCAGTACTTC. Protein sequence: CASSRSRSYEQYF.

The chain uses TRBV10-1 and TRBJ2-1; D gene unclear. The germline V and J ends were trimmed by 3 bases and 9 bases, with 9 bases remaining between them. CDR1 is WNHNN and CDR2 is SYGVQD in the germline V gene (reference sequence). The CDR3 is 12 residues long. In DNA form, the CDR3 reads TGCGCCAGCAGTGAACTGATCGGTGAGCAGTTCTTC. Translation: CASSELIGEQFF.

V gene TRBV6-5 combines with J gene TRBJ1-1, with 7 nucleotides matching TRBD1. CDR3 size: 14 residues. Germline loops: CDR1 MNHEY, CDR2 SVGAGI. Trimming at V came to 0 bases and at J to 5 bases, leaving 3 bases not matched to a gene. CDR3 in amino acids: CASSYSTGKTEAFF. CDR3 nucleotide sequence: TGTGCCAGCAGTTACTCGACAGGGAAAACTGAAGCTTTCTTT.

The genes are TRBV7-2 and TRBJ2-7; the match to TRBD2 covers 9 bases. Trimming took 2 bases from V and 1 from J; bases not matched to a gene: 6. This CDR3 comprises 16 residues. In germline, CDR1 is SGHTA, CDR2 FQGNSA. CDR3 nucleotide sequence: TGTGCCAGCAGCTTAATCCCTAGCGGGGAGTCCTACGAGCAGTACTTC. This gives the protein CASSLIPSGESYEQYF.

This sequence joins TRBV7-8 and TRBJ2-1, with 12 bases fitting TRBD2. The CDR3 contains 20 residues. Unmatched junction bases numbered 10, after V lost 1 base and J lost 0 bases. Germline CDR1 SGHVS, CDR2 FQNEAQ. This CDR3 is CASSLGTSGRIQSSYNEQFF. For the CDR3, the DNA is TGTGCCAGCAGCTTAGGAACTAGCGGGAGGATCCAAAGCTCCTACAATGAGCAGTTCTTC.

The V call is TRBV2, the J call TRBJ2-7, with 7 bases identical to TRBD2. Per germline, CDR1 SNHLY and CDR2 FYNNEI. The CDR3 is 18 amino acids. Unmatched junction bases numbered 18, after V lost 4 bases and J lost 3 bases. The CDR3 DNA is TGTGCCAGCAGTGGAGGGACCCTGACTAGCCCAGACCTCTACGAGCAGTACTTC. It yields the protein CASSGGTLTSPDLYEQYF.